These 25 T cell receptor beta chains share one sample of origin, sequenced in a study of T cells in women clearing cervical HPV infection. TCRdb's copy holds only in-frame clones and misses some; the assay was immunoSEQ multiplex PCR. This listing includes 25,000 to 35,000 clones. Sequenced: blood buffy coat. The receptor source for this set is a woman between 18 and 75 years old with a cervical HPV16 infection that either progressed to CIN3+ or cleared (not recorded which).

CDR3 protein: CASMNRGSGEAFF. CDR3 bases read: TGTGCCAGTATGAATCGGGGGTCGGGCGAA. The rearrangement joins TRBV19 to TRBJ1-1; TRBD1 is a possible D gene (5 bases). Coverage ceases 3 residues before the CDR3 finishes, and the germline J gene fills in the end. CDR1 is LNHDA, CDR2 SQIVND, per germline (reference sequence). The CDR3 runs to 13 residues.

As for this clone: The CDR3 goes on 3 residues after the read ends, and that part is filled in from the germline J gene. The chain is built from TRBV20-1 and TRBJ2-3; 13 nucleotides match TRBD2. Germline CDR1 reads DFQATT; CDR2 reads SNEGSKA (reference sequence). The CDR3 is 17 residues long. Trimming took 0 bases from V and 7 from J; bases not matched to a gene: 10. The CDR3 sequence: CSARDPLLTSGGNTQYF. The part of the CDR3 DNA that was read is TGCAGTGCTAGAGACCCACTCCTGACTAGCGGGGGGAATACG.

A remark on this clone: The DNA ends 3 residues before the CDR3 does, and the rest of the CDR3 is filled in from the germline J gene. V is TRBV4-2 and J is TRBJ1-2; tentatively, D is TRBD1 (5 bases). CDR3 length equals 15 residues. Germline V gene lookup returns CDR1 LGHNA and CDR2 YNFKEQ. V was clipped by 4 bases and J by 7 bases, with 19 bases between them. This CDR3 reads CASSPGDHSGGGYTF. The sequenced CDR3 bases are TGTGCCAGCAGCCCCGGGGACCATTCGGGGGGTGGC.

CDR3 sequence reads: CSARDRGGSYNSPLHF. CDR3 DNA (partial): TGCAGTGCTAGAGATCGGGGTGGCTCCTATAATTCACCC. V usage is TRBV20-1 and J usage is TRBJ1-6; D is uncertain. The read comes to an end 3 residues before the CDR3 does, leaving the germline J gene to fill in the end. The CDR3 spans 16 residues. The V and J ends lost 0 bases and 0 bases respectively, with 9 bases between them. From germline, CDR1 is DFQATT and CDR2 SNEGSKA (reference sequence).

Details on this clone: The read halts 3 residues ahead of the CDR3 end, with the missing end drawn from the germline J gene. The chain links TRBV12-3 or TRBV12-4 to TRBJ2-1, with 10 positions matching TRBD2. V was clipped by 2 bases and J by 4 bases; unmatched bases: 5. This CDR3 spans 16 amino acids. The DNA read from the CDR3 is TGTGCCAGCAGTTTACTGTTAGCGGGGGGATACAATGAG. Protein: CASSLLLAGGYNE. The whole CDR3 sequence reads CASSLLLAGGYNEQFF.

Comments on this clone: The CDR3 goes on 3 residues after the read ends, and that part is filled in from the germline J gene. V and J are TRBV19 and TRBJ2-4, with 10 positions matching TRBD1. The CDR3 spans 15 residues. V trimming: 5 bases; J trimming: 8 bases; junction bases outside the gene matches: 9. Germline CDR1 LNHDA, CDR2 SQIVND (reference sequence). Incomplete CDR3 DNA: TGTGCCAGTAGTCCGGGACAGGGGTCCCGGGACATT. This encodes CASSPGQGSRDI. The entire CDR3 protein is CASSPGQGSRDIQYF.

Points on this clone: From the germline J gene comes the end of the CDR3, since the read stops 3 residues before it. The rearrangement uses TRBV20-1 and TRBJ1-6, with 10 bases lining up with TRBD1. Trimming at V came to 3 bases and at J to 7 bases, leaving 9 bases not matched to a gene. The CDR3 is made up of 16 amino acids. Germline V gene sequence: CDR1 DFQATT, CDR2 SNEGSKA (reference sequence). The DNA read from the CDR3 is TGCAGTGCTAGCACCGGGACAGGGGCCCTAAATTCACCC. It codes for CSASTGTGALNSP. The whole CDR3 region reads CSASTGTGALNSPLHF.

Comment on this clone: The read halts 3 residues ahead of the CDR3 end, with the missing end drawn from the germline J gene. This rearrangement joins TRBV30 to TRBJ1-1; D may be TRBD1 (6 bases). The CDR3 totals 17 residues. CDR1 and CDR2 from the germline V gene are GTSNPN and SVGIG (reference sequence). The V end was cut by 2 bases, the J end by 5 bases, with 24 bases between. The CDR3 bases that were read are TGTGCCTGGAGTCCTCGCCCGGGACAAGGGGGGGGGACTGAA. Protein: CAWSPRPGQGGGTE. The whole CDR3 protein is CAWSPRPGQGGGTEAFF. Drawing the rest from reference TRBV30 and TRBJ1-1, the complete variable domain is SQTIHQWPATLVQPVGSPLSLECTVEGTSNPNLYWYRQAAGRGLQLLFYSVGIGQISSEVPQNLSASRPQDRQFILSSKKLLLSDSGFYLCAWSPRPGQGGGTEAFFGQGTRLTVV.

For this clone: The read stops 3 residues short of the end of the CDR3; the missing end is completed from the germline J gene. This chain uses TRBV6-1 with TRBJ2-5, with D perhaps matching TRBD1 (5 bases). The CDR3 totals 17 residues. V shed 2 bases and J shed 5 bases, with 21 bases lying between them. Germline CDR1 and CDR2: MNHNS and SASEGT. Partial CDR3 DNA: TGTGCCAGCAGTGAACGACAGCAGGTTTGGGAAGGGGAGACC. This sequence encodes CASSERQQVWEGET. The entire CDR3 protein is CASSERQQVWEGETQYF.

Remarks on this clone: The CDR3 extends 3 residues past the end of the read, so its final part is completed from the germline J gene. The V and J genes are TRBV18 and TRBJ2-3; 7 bases line up with TRBD2. CDR1 and CDR2 (germline): KGHSH, LQKENI. CDR3 length: 20 amino acids. Losses at the gene ends were 3 bases for V and 0 bases for J; bases not matched to a gene: 18. The part of the CDR3 DNA that was read is TGTGCCAGCTCACCCTACGGTCCTAGCGGCACAAGAACTAGCACAGATACG. Translated: CASSPYGPSGTRTSTDT. The entire CDR3 is CASSPYGPSGTRTSTDTQYF.

A remark on this clone: The read falls 3 residues short of the CDR3 end, and the missing part is taken from the germline J gene. The rearrangement links TRBV5-1 to TRBJ2-3; possible D gene TRBD1, 5 bases. The CDR3 consists of 14 residues. V was trimmed by 5 bases and J by 2 bases, leaving 12 bases between them. Per germline, CDR1 SGHRS and CDR2 YFSETQ. This CDR3 reads CASRQDVSTDTQYF. CDR3 DNA, as far as it was read: TGCGCCAGCAGACAGGACGTCTCCACAGATACG.

Notes on this clone: Read coverage stops 3 residues before the CDR3 terminus; the germline J gene supplies the remainder. This sequence joins TRBV29-1 and TRBJ2-3; the match to TRBD2 covers 7 bases. V dropped 4 bases and J dropped 5; count of bases not matched to a gene: 6. The CDR3 extends over 13 amino acids. Germline CDR1 reads SQVTM; CDR2 reads ANQGSEA. Here the CDR3 reads CSVASGAGDTQYF. The DNA read from the CDR3 is TGCAGCGTTGCGAGCGGGGCGGGAGATACG.

A word on this clone: The read terminates 3 residues ahead of where the CDR3 ends, so the germline J gene completes it. V is TRBV19 and J is TRBJ1-5; TRBD1 aligns across 7 bases. With V trimmed by 3 bases and J by 6 bases, 11 bases remained unmatched. This CDR3 has 16 residues. The V gene's germline CDR1 is LNHDA and CDR2 SQIVND (reference sequence). The CDR3 spells CASSIRSPTGVQPQHF. The sequenced CDR3 bases are TGTGCCAGTAGTATCAGATCCCCCACAGGGGTTCAGCCC.

In the case of this clone: The observed sequence ends 3 residues before the CDR3 terminus, with the missing tail filled in from the germline J gene. J is TRBJ1-2 and V is TRBV19; D perhaps matches TRBD1 (5 bases). Per the germline V gene, CDR1 is LNHDA and CDR2 is SQIVND (reference sequence). The CDR3 is 16 amino acids. The sequenced CDR3 bases are TGTGCCAGTAGTATAGGGGGACTGAGGAGCTCCTACGAC. It translates to CASSIGGLRSSYD. The full CDR3 protein is CASSIGGLRSSYDYTF.

A word on this clone: The read ends 3 residues shy of where the CDR3 ends; the end is completed using the germline J gene. This chain joins TRBV4-2 and TRBJ2-3, with TRBD2 matching over 12 bases. The V gene end was trimmed by 4 bases and the J gene end by 2 bases; junction bases not matched to a gene: 10. The CDR3 is 18 residues long. The germline V gene encodes CDR1 LGHNA and CDR2 YNFKEQ. CDR3 bases read: TGTGCCAGCAGCCGTGGACTAGCGGGACGATTGTTCACAGATACG. Its translation is CASSRGLAGRLFTDT. The full CDR3 protein is CASSRGLAGRLFTDTQYF.

Worth noting for this clone: The missing CDR3 end, 3 residues past where the read stops, is filled in from the germline J gene. The V gene is TRBV20-1, the J gene TRBJ1-1, with 9 bases fitting TRBD1. This CDR3 has 14 residues. Germline V gives CDR1 DFQATT, CDR2 SNEGSKA (reference sequence). The V and J ends lost 6 bases and 1 base, in that order; junction bases with no gene match: 6. CDR3 region: CSAAQGARNTEAFF. Partial CDR3 DNA: TGCAGTGCGGCACAGGGGGCAAGGAACACTGAA.

Details on this clone: Read sequence stops 3 residues before the CDR3 end, and the germline J gene provides the missing end. The chain combines TRBV5-5 with TRBJ2-5; a weak D match, TRBD2 (5 bases). The germline V and J ends were trimmed by 1 base and 2 bases, with 9 bases remaining between them. The CDR3 extends over 14 amino acids. Germline V gene sequence: CDR1 SGHKS, CDR2 YYEKEE (reference sequence). The chain's CDR3 is CASSLRTGQETQYF. The sequenced part of the CDR3 DNA is TGTGCCAGCAGCTTGAGGACGGGGCAAGAGACC.

Worth noting for this clone: The CDR3 is cut off 3 residues early in the read; its end comes from the germline J gene. V gene TRBV20-1 combines with J gene TRBJ2-1; 11 bases align to TRBD2. CDR1 and CDR2 from the germline V gene are DFQATT and SNEGSKA (reference sequence). V dropped 2 bases and J dropped 0; count of bases not matched to a gene: 0. The CDR3 totals 15 residues. CDR3 region: CSARLAGGSYNEQFF. The part of the CDR3 DNA that was read is TGCAGTGCTAGACTAGCGGGGGGCTCCTACAATGAG.

On this clone: The read terminates 3 residues before the CDR3 end, so the remaining end is supplied by the germline J gene. The V call is TRBV7-6, the J call TRBJ1-4; possible D gene TRBD1, 6 bases. V was cut by 2 bases and J by 6 bases, with 13 bases left in between. The germline V gene encodes CDR1 SGHVS and CDR2 FNYEAQ. CDR3 length: 15 amino acids. The CDR3 spells CASSLRGTNDEKLFF. The part of the CDR3 DNA that was read is TGTGCCAGCAGCTTACGAGGGACAAATGATGAAAAA.

Concerning this clone: The junction departs from germline at one end; a sequencing error may be responsible. The CDR3 end lies 3 residues beyond the end of the read and is filled in from the germline J gene. The V gene is TRBV4-1, the J gene TRBJ1-1; the D is unclear. CDR3 length: 10 residues. Germline V gene lookup returns CDR1 MGHRA and CDR2 YSYEKL. The CDR3 protein is CTSSRHWAFF. CDR3 DNA (partial): TGCACCAGCAGTCGTCACTGG.

Details on this clone: The read ends 3 residues early relative to the CDR3; the germline J gene fills the gap. This chain links TRBV7-9 with TRBJ1-5; D unclear. The V and J ends lost 5 bases and 3 bases respectively, with 14 bases between them. This CDR3 spans 15 amino acids. The V gene's germline CDR1 is SEHNR and CDR2 FQNEAQ (reference sequence). The CDR3: CASSPPRHLNQPQHF. The CDR3 bases that were read are TGTGCCAGCAGCCCCCCCCGACACCTCAATCAGCCC.

A note on this clone: The read ends 3 residues shy of where the CDR3 ends; the end is completed using the germline J gene. This chain joins TRBV6-1 and TRBJ2-3; D remains ambiguous. Trimming removed 1 base from V and 5 bases from J, with 10 bases in between. The CDR3 has 14 residues. Per germline, CDR1 MNHNS and CDR2 SASEGT. The part of the CDR3 DNA that was read is TGTGCCAGCAGTGAAGGTCAGGTGATAGATACG. Encoded protein: CASSEGQVIDT. The entire CDR3 sequence reads CASSEGQVIDTQYF.

A note on this clone: Read sequence stops 3 residues before the CDR3 end, and the germline J gene provides the missing end. V gene TRBV20-1 combines with J gene TRBJ2-1, with 8 bases that match TRBD2. With V trimmed by 7 bases and J by 8 bases, 10 bases remained unmatched. CDR3 length equals 13 residues. Germline loops: CDR1 DFQATT, CDR2 SNEGSKA (reference sequence). The CDR3 spells CSVRGLVGDEQFF. CDR3 DNA, as far as it was read: TGCAGTGTCAGGGGACTAGTCGGCGATGAG.

With respect to this clone: The read terminates 3 residues before the CDR3 end, so the remaining end is supplied by the germline J gene. V gene TRBV5-5 combines with J gene TRBJ2-7; D uncertain. Trimming removed 0 bases at V and 6 bases at J, with 13 bases between. The CDR3 is 14 amino acids. Looked up from germline, CDR1 is SGHKS and CDR2 is YYEKEE (reference sequence). CDR3: CASSLAGSVGEQYF. The CDR3 DNA, read in part, is TGTGCCAGCAGCTTGGCTGGCAGCGTAGGCGAG.

On this clone: The CDR3 end lies 3 residues beyond the end of the read and is filled in from the germline J gene. This chain connects TRBV6-2 or TRBV6-3 to TRBJ2-3; 7 bases fit TRBD1. V was clipped by 6 bases and J by 1 base; unmatched bases: 7. The germline gives CDR1 MNHEY, CDR2 SVGEGT. This CDR3 is built from 15 residues. The covered CDR3 bases are TGTGCCAGCAGCTCGCATACAGGGGGCACAGATACG. This codes for CASSSHTGGTDT. The full CDR3 is CASSSHTGGTDTQYF.